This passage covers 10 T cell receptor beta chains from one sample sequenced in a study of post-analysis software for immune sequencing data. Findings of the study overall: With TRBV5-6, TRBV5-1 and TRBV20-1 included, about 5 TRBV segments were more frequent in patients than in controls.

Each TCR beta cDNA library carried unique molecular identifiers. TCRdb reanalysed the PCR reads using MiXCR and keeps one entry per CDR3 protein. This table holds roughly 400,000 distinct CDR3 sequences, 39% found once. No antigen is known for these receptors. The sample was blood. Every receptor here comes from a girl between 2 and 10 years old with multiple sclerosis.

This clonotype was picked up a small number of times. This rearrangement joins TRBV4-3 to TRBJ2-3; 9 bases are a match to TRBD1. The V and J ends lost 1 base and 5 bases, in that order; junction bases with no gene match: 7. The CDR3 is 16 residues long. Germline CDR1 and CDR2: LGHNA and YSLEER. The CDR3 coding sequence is TGCGCCAGCAGCCAAGCCCGGACAGGGGAGATAGATACGCAGTATTTT. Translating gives CASSQARTGEIDTQYF.

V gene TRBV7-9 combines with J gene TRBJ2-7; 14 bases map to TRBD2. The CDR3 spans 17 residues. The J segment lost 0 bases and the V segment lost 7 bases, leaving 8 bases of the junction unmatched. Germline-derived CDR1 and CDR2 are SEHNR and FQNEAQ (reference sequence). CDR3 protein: CASIPGLAGGSSYEQYF. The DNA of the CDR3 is TGTGCCAGCATCCCCGGACTAGCGGGAGGATCCTCCTACGAGCAGTACTTC.

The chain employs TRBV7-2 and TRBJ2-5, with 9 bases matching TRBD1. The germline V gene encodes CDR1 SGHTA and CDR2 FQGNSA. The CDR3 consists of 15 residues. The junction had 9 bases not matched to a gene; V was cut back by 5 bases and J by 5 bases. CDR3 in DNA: TGTGCCAGCAGCCGGAGAGGGGACAGGGTGGAGACCCAGTACTTC. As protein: CASSRRGDRVETQYF.

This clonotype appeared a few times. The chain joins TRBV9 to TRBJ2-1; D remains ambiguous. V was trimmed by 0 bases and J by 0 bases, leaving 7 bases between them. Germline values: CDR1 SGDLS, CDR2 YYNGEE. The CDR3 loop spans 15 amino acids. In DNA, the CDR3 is TGTGCCAGCAGCGTAGACCTGGCCTCCTACAATGAGCAGTTCTTC. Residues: CASSVDLASYNEQFF.

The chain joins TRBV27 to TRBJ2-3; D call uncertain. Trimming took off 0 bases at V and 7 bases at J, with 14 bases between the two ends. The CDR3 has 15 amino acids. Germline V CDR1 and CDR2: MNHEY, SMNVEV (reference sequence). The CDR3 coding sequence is TGTGCCAGCAGTTTATCTTGGGGAAGCCTCAATACGCAGTATTTT. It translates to CASSLSWGSLNTQYF.

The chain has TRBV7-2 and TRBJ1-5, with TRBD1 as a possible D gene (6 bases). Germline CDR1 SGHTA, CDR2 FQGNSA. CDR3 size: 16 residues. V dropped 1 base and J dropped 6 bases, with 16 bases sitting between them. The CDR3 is CASSLVGQSVSQPQHF. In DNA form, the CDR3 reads TGTGCCAGCAGCTTAGTGGGACAATCAGTCAGTCAGCCCCAGCATTTT.

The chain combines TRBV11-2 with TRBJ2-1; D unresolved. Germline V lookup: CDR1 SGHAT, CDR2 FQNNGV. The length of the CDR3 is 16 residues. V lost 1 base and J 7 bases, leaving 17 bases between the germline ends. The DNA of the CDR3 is TGTGCCAGCAGCTTAGGCGCTGGAGACGTTAGGAATGAGCAGTTCTTC. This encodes CASSLGAGDVRNEQFF.

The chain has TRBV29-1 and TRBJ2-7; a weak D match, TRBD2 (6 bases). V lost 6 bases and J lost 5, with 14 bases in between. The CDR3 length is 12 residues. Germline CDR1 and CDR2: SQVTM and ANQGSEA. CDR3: CSVGKGGDEQYF. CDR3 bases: TGCAGCGTCGGTAAAGGAGGGGACGAGCAGTACTTC.

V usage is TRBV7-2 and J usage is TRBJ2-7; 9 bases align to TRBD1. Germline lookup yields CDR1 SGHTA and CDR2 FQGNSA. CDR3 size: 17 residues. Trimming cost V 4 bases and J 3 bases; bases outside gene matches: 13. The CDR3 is CASSYSWDREKNYEQYF. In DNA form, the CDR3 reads TGTGCCAGCAGCTATTCCTGGGACAGGGAAAAGAACTACGAGCAGTACTTC.

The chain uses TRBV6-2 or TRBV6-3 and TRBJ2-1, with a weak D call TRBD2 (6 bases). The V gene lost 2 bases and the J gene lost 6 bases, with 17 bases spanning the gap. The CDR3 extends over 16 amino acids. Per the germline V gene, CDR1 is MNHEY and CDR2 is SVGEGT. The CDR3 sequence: CASSYSSREWGNEQFF. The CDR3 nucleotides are TGTGCCAGCAGTTACAGTTCCCGGGAGTGGGGCAATGAGCAGTTCTTC.